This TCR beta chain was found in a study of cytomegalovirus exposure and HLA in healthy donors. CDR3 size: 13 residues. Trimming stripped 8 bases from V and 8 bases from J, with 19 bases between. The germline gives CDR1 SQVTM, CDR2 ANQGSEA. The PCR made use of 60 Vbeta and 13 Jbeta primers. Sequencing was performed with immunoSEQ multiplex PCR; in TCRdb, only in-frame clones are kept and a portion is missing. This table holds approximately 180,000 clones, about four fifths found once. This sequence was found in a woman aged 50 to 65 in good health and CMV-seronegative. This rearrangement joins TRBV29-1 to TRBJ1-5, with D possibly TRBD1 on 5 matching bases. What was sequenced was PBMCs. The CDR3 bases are TGCAGCATCTCCGGGGGGGGGTTTGAGCCCCAGCATTTT. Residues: CSISGGGFEPQHF.